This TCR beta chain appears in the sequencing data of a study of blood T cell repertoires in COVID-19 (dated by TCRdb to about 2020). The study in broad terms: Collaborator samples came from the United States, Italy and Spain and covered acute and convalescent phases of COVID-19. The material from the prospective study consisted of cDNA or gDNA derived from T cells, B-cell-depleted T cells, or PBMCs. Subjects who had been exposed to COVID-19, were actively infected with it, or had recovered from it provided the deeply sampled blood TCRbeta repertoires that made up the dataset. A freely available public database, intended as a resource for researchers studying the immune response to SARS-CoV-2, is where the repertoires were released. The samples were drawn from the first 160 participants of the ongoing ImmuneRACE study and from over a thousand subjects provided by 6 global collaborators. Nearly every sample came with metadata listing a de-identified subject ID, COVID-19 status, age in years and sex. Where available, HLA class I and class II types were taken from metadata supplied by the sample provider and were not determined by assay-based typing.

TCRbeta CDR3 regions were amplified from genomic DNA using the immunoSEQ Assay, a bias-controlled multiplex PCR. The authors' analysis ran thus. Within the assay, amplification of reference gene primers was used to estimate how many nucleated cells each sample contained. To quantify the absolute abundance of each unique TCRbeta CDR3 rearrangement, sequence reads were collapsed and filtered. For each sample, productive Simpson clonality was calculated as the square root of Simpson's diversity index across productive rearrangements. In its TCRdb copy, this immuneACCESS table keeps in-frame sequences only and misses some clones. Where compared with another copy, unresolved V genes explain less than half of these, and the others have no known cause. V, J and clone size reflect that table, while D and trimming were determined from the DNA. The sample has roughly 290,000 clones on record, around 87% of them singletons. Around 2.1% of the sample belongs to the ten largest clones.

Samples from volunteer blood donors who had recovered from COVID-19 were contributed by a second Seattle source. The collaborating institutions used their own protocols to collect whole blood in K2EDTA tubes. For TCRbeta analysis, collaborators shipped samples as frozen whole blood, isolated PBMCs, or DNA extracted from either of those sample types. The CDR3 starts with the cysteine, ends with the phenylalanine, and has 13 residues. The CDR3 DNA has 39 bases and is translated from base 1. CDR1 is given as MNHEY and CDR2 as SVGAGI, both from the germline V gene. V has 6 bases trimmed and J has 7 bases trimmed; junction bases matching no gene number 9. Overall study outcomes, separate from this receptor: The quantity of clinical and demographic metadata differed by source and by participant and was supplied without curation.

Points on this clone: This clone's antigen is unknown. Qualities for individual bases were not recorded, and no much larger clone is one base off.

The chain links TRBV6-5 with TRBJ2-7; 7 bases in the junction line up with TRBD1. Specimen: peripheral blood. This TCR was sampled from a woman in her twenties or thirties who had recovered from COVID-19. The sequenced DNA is TGTGCCAGCAGGTCCGGGACAGTAAGAGAGCAGTACTTC. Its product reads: CASRSGTVREQYF.